This T cell receptor beta chain was profiled in a study of CD8+CD57+ T cells in acquired aplastic anemia. In its sample, this clonotype was seen many times. CDR3 length: 15 residues. Trimming took off 6 bases at V and 2 bases at J, with 17 bases between the two ends. According to the study, genomic DNA was the template for TCR beta VDJ and CDR3 profiling. TCRdb analysed the reads with MiXCR anew, one entry per CDR3 protein. The profile covers about 220,000 distinct CDR3 sequences, with about a third appearing a single time and roughly 1.1% taken by the ten largest. Specimen: sorted CD4+, CD8+, or CD8+CD57+ T cells (not recorded which) from PBMCs. The TCR originated in a human donor in good health, serving as a control. The chain joins TRBV12-3 or TRBV12-4 to TRBJ2-7, with D perhaps being TRBD1 or TRBD2 (5 bases each). CDR3 bases: TGTGCCAGCAGCCGTACCGGGGCCGCCACCTACGAGCAGTACTTC. It is translated as CASSRTGAATYEQYF.